Below are 31 T cell receptor beta chains sequenced from a single sample in a study of CD8+ T cells in alopecia areata. Sample treatment: oral pan-JAK inhibitor, 5-10 mg twice daily. Extracted from the samples, RNA was reverse transcribed into cDNA to serve as the sequencing template. The assay was immunoSEQ multiplex PCR, and TCRdb's table has in-frame clones only and misses some. The table shows over 200,000 clones, with over 60% occurring only once. Specimen: CD4+ T cells sorted from blood, collected at week 4, from a patient treated with tofacitinib. The receptors were sampled from a human donor with alopecia areata.

J is TRBJ1-5 and V is TRBV4-1; 8 positions agree with TRBD1. The germline gives CDR1 MGHRA, CDR2 YSYEKL. This CDR3 is 15 amino acids long. V lost 4 bases, J lost 4 bases, and 6 bases stayed unmatched. The CDR3 region has the DNA TGCGCCAGCAGCCCGGGACAGGCTCTAAATCAGCCCCAGCATTTT. This encodes CASSPGQALNQPQHF.

V is TRBV28 and J is TRBJ1-1; D possibly corresponds to TRBD1 (5 bases). Germline lookup yields CDR1 MDHEN and CDR2 SYDVKM. CDR3 size: 17 residues. The germline V and J ends were trimmed by 4 bases and 0 bases, with 18 bases remaining between them. CDR3 in amino acids: CASSSHPLGAVNTEAFF. In nucleotides, the CDR3 is TGTGCCAGCAGTTCCCACCCCCTCGGGGCCGTGAACACTGAAGCTTTCTTT.

The chain has TRBV6-6 and TRBJ1-1; 8 nucleotides line up with TRBD1. In germline, CDR1 is MNHNY, CDR2 SVGAGI (reference sequence). The V gene end was trimmed by 4 bases and the J gene end by 4 bases; junction bases not matched to a gene: 8. The CDR3 runs to 15 residues. The CDR3 nucleotides read TGTGCCAGCAGTTCAAAGGACAGGGAATCCACTGAAGCTTTCTTT. Translating gives CASSSKDRESTEAFF.

The chain recombines TRBV7-9 with TRBJ2-2; the D is unclear. The CDR3 runs to 12 residues. CDR1 SEHNR and CDR2 FQNEAQ come from the germline V gene (reference sequence). V lost 5 bases and J lost 1, with 2 bases in between. As DNA, the CDR3 is TGTGCCAGCAGCGTGAACACCGGGGAGCTGTTTTTT. This codes for CASSVNTGELFF.

This clone was counted between two and nine times. The chain carries TRBV7-9 and TRBJ1-5; TRBD1 agrees at 9 bases. V shed 9 bases, J shed 3 bases, and the junction held 6 bases outside the gene matches. The CDR3 covers 14 residues. CDR1 and CDR2 from the germline V gene are SEHNR and FQNEAQ (reference sequence). DNA for the CDR3: TGTGCCAGTGGGACAGGGAGGGACAATCAGCCCCAGCATTTT. This encodes CASGTGRDNQPQHF.

The rearrangement joins TRBV30 to TRBJ2-7, with D maybe TRBD1 (5 bases). The CDR3 consists of 14 residues. CDR1 is GTSNPN and CDR2 is SVGIG in the germline V gene (reference sequence). V was pared by 1 base and J by 3 bases, with 13 bases between. The CDR3 DNA is TGTGCCTGGAGTGGGGGCGCACTCAGCTACGAGCAGTACTTC. This codes for CAWSGGALSYEQYF. The entire variable domain, with the rest obtained from reference TRBV30 and TRBJ2-7, is as follows: SQTIHQWPATLVQPVGSPLSLECTVEGTSNPNLYWYRQAAGRGLQLLFYSVGIGQISSEVPQNLSASRPQDRQFILSSKKLLLSDSGFYLCAWSGGALSYEQYFGPGTRLTVT.

This chain connects TRBV4-3 to TRBJ1-1, with 7 nucleotides matching TRBD1. Germline CDR1 and CDR2: LGHNA and YSLEER. The V and J ends lost 1 base and 4 bases, in that order; junction bases with no gene match: 3. This CDR3 spans 14 amino acids. CDR3: CASSQGDRATEAFF. CDR3 DNA sequence: TGCGCCAGCAGCCAAGGCGACAGGGCCACTGAAGCTTTCTTT.

In this sample, this clone turned up once. The chain carries TRBV7-2 and TRBJ1-2, with 10 bases that match TRBD1. Germline CDR1 and CDR2: SGHTA and FQGNSA. The CDR3 spans 13 residues. J gave up 7 bases and V 5 bases, and 4 bases lay outside the gene matches. This chain's CDR3 is CASSDRQGAGYTF. The CDR3 nucleotides are TGTGCCAGCAGCGACCGACAGGGGGCTGGCTACACCTTC.

The J gene is TRBJ1-1, the V gene TRBV19; D unclear. CDR3 length: 15 residues. V was clipped by 6 bases and J by 0 bases, with 14 bases between them. From germline, CDR1 is LNHDA and CDR2 SQIVND (reference sequence). The CDR3 region has the DNA TGTGCCAGTAGCTACCCGAAGAACTTGAACACTGAAGCTTTCTTT. This sequence encodes CASSYPKNLNTEAFF. Full variable domain (missing parts from reference TRBV19 and TRBJ1-1): DGGITQSPKYLFRKEGQNVTLSCEQNLNHDAMYWYRQDPGQGLRLIYYSQIVNDFQKGDIAEGYSVSREKKESFPLTVTSAQKNPTAFYLCASSYPKNLNTEAFFGQGTRLTVV.

The rearrangement joins TRBV5-1 to TRBJ2-3; D gene unclear. CDR1 is SGHRS and CDR2 is YFSETQ in the germline V gene. V was cut by 4 bases and J by 2 bases, with 8 bases left in between. The CDR3 loop spans 13 amino acids. The CDR3 coding sequence is TGCGCCAGCAGCACGGGCTTCACAGATACGCAGTATTTT. It translates to CASSTGFTDTQYF.

The gene calls are TRBV29-1 and TRBJ1-5; the D is unclear. CDR1 SQVTM and CDR2 ANQGSEA come from the germline V gene. V was cut by 7 bases and J by 8 bases, with 18 bases left in between. The CDR3 covers 13 residues. CDR3 DNA sequence: TGCAGCGCCGCGGGTGGGTTTGGTGAGCCCCAGCATTTT. It yields the protein CSAAGGFGEPQHF.

The chain has TRBV6-5 and TRBJ2-2; D is perhaps TRBD2 (5 bases). The CDR3 is 15 residues long. Trimming removed 0 bases at V and 8 bases at J, with 13 bases between. Germline values: CDR1 MNHEY, CDR2 SVGAGI. The chain's CDR3 is CASSYSLFGVGELFF. The DNA for the CDR3 is TGTGCCAGCAGTTACTCCCTCTTCGGGGTTGGGGAGCTGTTTTTT.

This clone was detected a few times. The gene calls are TRBV18 and TRBJ2-7, with TRBD1 matching over 8 bases. V shed 6 bases and J 7 bases; nucleotides not matched to a gene: 17. CDR3 size: 16 residues. Germline V gene sequence: CDR1 KGHSH, CDR2 LQKENI. CDR3 sequence: CASSPGQGLTGGEQYF. Written as DNA, the CDR3 is TGTGCCAGCTCTCCCGGACAGGGCCTCACTGGGGGGGAGCAGTACTTC.

J is TRBJ2-3 and V is TRBV28, with no clear D. V gave up 4 bases and J gave up 4 bases, with 12 bases separating them. Germline loops: CDR1 MDHEN, CDR2 SYDVKM. The CDR3 totals 14 residues. DNA for the CDR3: TGTGCCAGCAGTTCCCAGGTCCTGCCAGATACGCAGTATTTT. It encodes CASSSQVLPDTQYF.

This chain joins TRBV7-9 and TRBJ1-4; 9 nucleotides align to TRBD1. J gave up 4 bases and V 4 bases, and 4 bases lay outside the gene matches. Germline CDR1 is SEHNR and CDR2 is FQNEAQ (reference sequence). The CDR3 totals 15 residues. The CDR3 bases are TGTGCCAGCAGCTACGGACAGGGGTTTAATGAAAAACTGTTTTTT. This translates into CASSYGQGFNEKLFF.

This chain joins TRBV5-6 and TRBJ1-6, with TRBD1 matching 7 bases. V lost 0 bases and J lost 6; bases outside the gene matches: 6. In germline, CDR1 is SGHDT, CDR2 YYEEEE. This CDR3 region has 16 residues. CDR3 sequence: CASSLDGTGVNSPLHF. DNA for the CDR3: TGTGCCAGCAGCTTGGATGGAACAGGGGTTAATTCACCCCTCCACTTT.

V is TRBV2 and J is TRBJ1-2; D is uncertain. V gave up 3 bases and J gave up 0 bases, with 11 bases separating them. CDR1 SNHLY and CDR2 FYNNEI come from the germline V gene. The CDR3 spans 15 residues. The CDR3 sequence: CASSEGILSNYGYTF. DNA of the CDR3: TGTGCCAGCAGTGAGGGGATTCTCTCTAACTATGGCTACACCTTC.

The chain couples TRBV2 to TRBJ2-6; 8 bases align to TRBD1. Germline V gives CDR1 SNHLY, CDR2 FYNNEI. CDR3 size: 15 residues. The V segment lost 3 bases and the J segment 3 bases; nucleotides outside the gene matches: 1. Here the CDR3 DNA reads TGTGCCAGCAGTGACAGGGGGCTTGGGGCCAACGTCCTGACTTTC. This sequence encodes CASSDRGLGANVLTF. The complete variable domain, with remaining parts taken from reference TRBV2 and TRBJ2-6, reads EPEVTQTPSHQVTQMGQEVILRCVPISNHLYFYWYRQILGQKVEFLVSFYNNEISEKSEIFDDQFSVERPDGSNFTLKIRSTKLEDSAMYFCASSDRGLGANVLTFGAGSRLTVL.

About this clone itself: Other DNA sequences within the sample encode an identical CDR3. The chain is built from TRBV7-9 and TRBJ2-3; TRBD2 might be the D (5 bases). The CDR3 is 14 amino acids. Germline V gene sequence: CDR1 SEHNR, CDR2 FQNEAQ (reference sequence). V shed 5 bases and J shed 1 base, with 10 bases lying between them. The CDR3 sequence: CASSRGQGTDTQYF. The CDR3 coding sequence is TGTGCCAGCAGCCGGGGTCAGGGCACAGATACGCAGTATTTT.

This clone showed up just once. The chain combines TRBV4-3 with TRBJ2-7; possible D gene TRBD2, 6 bases. Deletions cut 1 base from V and 3 bases from J, with 16 bases between. Germline-derived CDR1 and CDR2 are LGHNA and YSLEER. CDR3 length: 16 residues. The CDR3 DNA sequence: TGCGCCAGCAGCCAAGGCAGCGGGCAGGTAGTCTACGAGCAGTACTTC. Protein: CASSQGSGQVVYEQYF.

This clone was picked up one time. This rearrangement joins TRBV6-5 to TRBJ2-5; D is possibly TRBD1 (5 bases). The CDR3 contains 14 residues. Germline V gives CDR1 MNHEY, CDR2 SVGAGI. V was cut by 5 bases and J by 2 bases, with 12 bases left in between. DNA of the CDR3: TGTGCCAGCAGTCCGTTACAGGCGCAAGAGACCCAGTACTTC. This sequence encodes CASSPLQAQETQYF.

The chain has TRBV11-2 and TRBJ2-3; TRBD2 is a possible D gene (6 bases). CDR3 size: 16 residues. V lost 3 bases, J lost 0 bases, and 13 bases lay in between. Germline V CDR1 and CDR2: SGHAT, FQNNGV. The CDR3 bases are TGTGCCAGCAGCTTCCGCCGGGACTCGAGCACAGATACGCAGTATTTT. Translated, it gives CASSFRRDSSTDTQYF. The whole variable domain, remainder taken from reference TRBV11-2 and TRBJ2-3, is EAGVAQSPRYKIIEKRQSVAFWCNPISGHATLYWYQQILGQGPKLLIQFQNNGVVDDSQLPKDRFSAERLKGVDSTLKIQPAKLEDSAVYLCASSFRRDSSTDTQYFGPGTRLTVL.

V gene TRBV1 combines with J gene TRBJ2-3; the table's D call of TRBD2 was not tested on the DNA. TRBV1 is designated a pseudogene. The length of the CDR3 is 16 residues. The CDR3 DNA reads as TGCACCAGCAGCCTTCCCCCGGGGGGCTCCACAGATACGCAGTATTTT. Translating it yields CTSSLPPGGSTDTQYF.

This clone was seen a few times. The J gene is TRBJ1-2, the V gene TRBV7-3; the D is unclear. The CDR3 consists of 12 residues. Germline V gene sequence: CDR1 SGHTA, CDR2 FQGTGA. V lost 1 base and J 7 bases, leaving 7 bases between the germline ends. In DNA, the CDR3 is TGTGCCAGCAGCTTAAATGAGGGTGGCTACACCTTC. Translation: CASSLNEGGYTF.

Here the CDR3 DNA reads TGTGCCAGCAGCGTAGCCCAGAACACTGAAGCTTTCTTT. This sequence encodes CASSVAQNTEAFF. The V and J genes are TRBV9 and TRBJ1-1; D not certain. Trimming shortened V by 0 bases and J by 1 base, and 4 bases separated the two germline ends. From germline, CDR1 is SGDLS and CDR2 YYNGEE. The CDR3 loop spans 13 amino acids.

This chain uses TRBV29-1 with TRBJ1-2; 8 bases agree with TRBD1. This CDR3 spans 11 amino acids. Trimming took 6 bases from V and 5 from J; bases not matched to a gene: 2. The V gene's germline CDR1 is SQVTM and CDR2 ANQGSEA. The CDR3 protein is CSVGTGYGYTF. As DNA, the CDR3 is TGCAGCGTCGGGACAGGATATGGCTACACCTTC.

The rearrangement joins TRBV14 to TRBJ1-4; 8 bases are shared with TRBD1. The CDR3 runs to 14 residues. V shed 4 bases, J shed 8 bases, and the junction held 6 bases outside the gene matches. Germline CDR1 SGHDN, CDR2 FVKESK. The CDR3 DNA is TGTGCCAGCAGCCCCCGGACAGGGAAAGAAAAACTGTTTTTT. Its protein product is CASSPRTGKEKLFF. Complete variable domain (other parts from reference TRBV14 and TRBJ1-4): EAGVTQFPSHSVIEKGQTVTLRCDPISGHDNLYWYRRVMGKEIKFLLHFVKESKQDESGMPNNRFLAERTGGTYSTLKVQPAELEDSGVYFCASSPRTGKEKLFFGSGTQLSVL.

V is TRBV2 and J is TRBJ2-7, with 13 bases that match TRBD2. Germline V gene data show CDR1 as SNHLY and CDR2 as FYNNEI. The CDR3 has 15 amino acids. The J segment lost 4 bases and the V segment lost 6 bases, leaving 6 bases of the junction unmatched. The CDR3 DNA sequence: TGTGCCAGCAGACCAACTAGCGGGGGGGCTTACGAGCAGTACTTC. Translated: CASRPTSGGAYEQYF.

This chain connects TRBV5-4 to TRBJ2-7; TRBD2 matches 8 bases. The junction had 7 bases not matched to a gene; V was cut back by 1 base and J by 7 bases. CDR1 and CDR2 (germline): SGHNT, YYREEE (reference sequence). The CDR3 runs to 14 residues. The CDR3 nucleotides are TGTGCCAGCAGCTTGATAGCGGGGAATGGTGAGCAGTACTTC. Translated, it gives CASSLIAGNGEQYF.

This rearrangement joins TRBV21-1 to TRBJ2-5; the D call of TRBD1 is as the table states it, not checked on the DNA. TRBV21-1 is flagged as a pseudogene. The CDR3 is 15 amino acids. In DNA, the CDR3 is TGTGCCAGCAGCAAAGGTGCCAGGGGGAGAGAGACCCAGTACTTC. Protein sequence: CASSKGARGRETQYF.

The V call is TRBV2, the J call TRBJ1-1; D is unclear. CDR1 SNHLY and CDR2 FYNNEI come from the germline V gene. Trimming cost V 10 bases and J 5 bases, with 17 bases left between them. CDR3 length equals 13 residues. Written as DNA, the CDR3 is TGTGCCACCGACGGGCCCCATGAGACTGAAGCTTTCTTT. Encoded protein: CATDGPHETEAFF. The full variable domain, with the rest looked up from reference TRBV2 and TRBJ1-1, is EPEVTQTPSHQVTQMGQEVILRCVPISNHLYFYWYRQILGQKVEFLVSFYNNEISEKSEIFDDQFSVERPDGSNFTLKIRSTKLEDSAMYFCATDGPHETEAFFGQGTRLTVV.